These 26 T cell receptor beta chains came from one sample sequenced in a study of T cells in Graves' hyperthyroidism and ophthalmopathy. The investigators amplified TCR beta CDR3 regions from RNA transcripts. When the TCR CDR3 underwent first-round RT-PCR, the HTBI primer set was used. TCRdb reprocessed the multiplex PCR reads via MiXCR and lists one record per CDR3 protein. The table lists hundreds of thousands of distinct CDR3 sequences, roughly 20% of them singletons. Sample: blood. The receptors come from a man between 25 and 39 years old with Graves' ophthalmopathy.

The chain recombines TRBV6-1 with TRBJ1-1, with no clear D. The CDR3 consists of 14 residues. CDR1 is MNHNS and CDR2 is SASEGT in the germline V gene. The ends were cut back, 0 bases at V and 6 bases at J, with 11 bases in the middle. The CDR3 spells CASSEARRGAEAFF. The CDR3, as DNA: TGTGCCAGCAGTGAAGCCCGCAGAGGTGCTGAAGCTTTCTTT.

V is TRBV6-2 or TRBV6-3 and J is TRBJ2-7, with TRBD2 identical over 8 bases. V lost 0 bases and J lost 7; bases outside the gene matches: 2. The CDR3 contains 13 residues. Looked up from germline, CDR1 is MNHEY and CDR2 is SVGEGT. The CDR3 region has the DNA TGTGCCAGCAGTTACTCGGCTAGCGGGGAGCAGTACTTC. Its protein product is CASSYSASGEQYF.

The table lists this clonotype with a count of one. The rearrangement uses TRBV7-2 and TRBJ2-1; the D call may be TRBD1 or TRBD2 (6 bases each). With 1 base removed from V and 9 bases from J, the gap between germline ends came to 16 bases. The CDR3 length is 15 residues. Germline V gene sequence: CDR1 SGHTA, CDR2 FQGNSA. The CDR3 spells CASSLVGGPYGEQFF. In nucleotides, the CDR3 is TGTGCCAGCAGCTTAGTCGGGGGCCCCTACGGTGAGCAGTTCTTC.

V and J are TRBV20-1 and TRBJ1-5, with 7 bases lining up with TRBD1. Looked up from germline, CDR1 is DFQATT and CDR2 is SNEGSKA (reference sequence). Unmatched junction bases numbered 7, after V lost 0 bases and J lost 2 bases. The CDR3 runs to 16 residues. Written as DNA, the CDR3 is TGCAGTGCTAGAGATGGGGGCCAGGGGGGCAATCAGCCCCAGCATTTT. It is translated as CSARDGGQGGNQPQHF.

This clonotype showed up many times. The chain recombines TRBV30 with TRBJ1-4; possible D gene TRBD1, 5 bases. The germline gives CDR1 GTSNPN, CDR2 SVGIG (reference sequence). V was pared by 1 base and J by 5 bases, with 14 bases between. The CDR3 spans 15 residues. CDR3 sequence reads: CAWSAADGGNEKLFF. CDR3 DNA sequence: TGTGCCTGGAGTGCCGCGGACGGGGGGAATGAAAAACTGTTTTTT.

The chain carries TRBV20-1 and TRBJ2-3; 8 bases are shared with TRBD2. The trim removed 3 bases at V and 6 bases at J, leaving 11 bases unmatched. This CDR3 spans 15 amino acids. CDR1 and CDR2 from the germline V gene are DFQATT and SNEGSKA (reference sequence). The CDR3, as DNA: TGCAGTGCTAGTTCCCTAGCGGGTGACGTGGATACGCAGTATTTT. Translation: CSASSLAGDVDTQYF.

CDR3 bases: TGTGCCAGCGGGGCTATTCGACAGGTACAAGGCTTCCTCCACTTT. Amino acids: CASGAIRQVQGFLHF. V is TRBV2 and J is TRBJ1-6, with TRBD1 as a possible D gene (6 bases). The CDR3 loop spans 15 amino acids. CDR1 SNHLY and CDR2 FYNNEI come from the germline V gene. Trimming took 8 bases from V and 15 from J, leaving 26 bases between them.

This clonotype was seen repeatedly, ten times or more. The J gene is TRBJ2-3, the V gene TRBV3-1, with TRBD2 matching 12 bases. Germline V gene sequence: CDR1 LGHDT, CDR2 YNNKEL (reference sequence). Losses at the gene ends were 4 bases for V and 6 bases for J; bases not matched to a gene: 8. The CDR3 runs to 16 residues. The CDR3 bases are TGTGCCAGCAGCCCGACTAGCGGGAGAATAGCGGATACGCAGTATTTT. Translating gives CASSPTSGRIADTQYF.

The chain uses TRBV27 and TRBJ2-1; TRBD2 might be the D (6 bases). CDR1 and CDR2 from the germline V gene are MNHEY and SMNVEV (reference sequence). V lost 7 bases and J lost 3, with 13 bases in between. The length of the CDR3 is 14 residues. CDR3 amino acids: CASTTPGVYNEQFF. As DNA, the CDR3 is TGTGCCAGCACCACTCCGGGAGTCTACAATGAGCAGTTCTTC.

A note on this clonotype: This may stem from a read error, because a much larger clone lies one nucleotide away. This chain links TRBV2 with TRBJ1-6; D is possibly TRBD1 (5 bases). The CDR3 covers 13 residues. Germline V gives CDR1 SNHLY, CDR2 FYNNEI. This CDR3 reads CASTRGYNSHLHF. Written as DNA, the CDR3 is TGTGCCAGCACGCGGGGGTATAATTCACACCTCCACTTT.

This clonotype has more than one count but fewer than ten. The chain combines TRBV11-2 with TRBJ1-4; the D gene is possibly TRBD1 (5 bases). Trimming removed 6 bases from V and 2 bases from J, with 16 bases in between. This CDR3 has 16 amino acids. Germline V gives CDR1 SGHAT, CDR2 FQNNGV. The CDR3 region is CASSKGLRFTNEKLFF. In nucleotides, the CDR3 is TGTGCCAGCAGTAAGGGGCTGAGGTTTACTAATGAAAAACTGTTTTTT. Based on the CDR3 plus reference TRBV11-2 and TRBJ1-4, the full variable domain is EAGVAQSPRYKIIEKRQSVAFWCNPISGHATLYWYQQILGQGPKLLIQFQNNGVVDDSQLPKDRFSAERLKGVDSTLKIQPAKLEDSAVYLCASSKGLRFTNEKLFFGSGTQLSVL.

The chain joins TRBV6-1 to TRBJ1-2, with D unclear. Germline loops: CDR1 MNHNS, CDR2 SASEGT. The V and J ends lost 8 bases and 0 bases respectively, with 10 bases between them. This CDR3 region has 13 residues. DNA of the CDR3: TGTGCCAGCCGCAGAGCAGCTAACTATGGCTACACCTTC. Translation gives CASRRAANYGYTF.

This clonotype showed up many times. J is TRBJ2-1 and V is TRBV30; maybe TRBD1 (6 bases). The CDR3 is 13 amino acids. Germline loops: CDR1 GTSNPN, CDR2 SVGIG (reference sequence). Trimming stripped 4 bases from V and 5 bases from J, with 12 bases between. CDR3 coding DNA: TGTGCCTGGACGAGGGGGTTCGACAATGAGCAGTTCTTC. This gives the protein CAWTRGFDNEQFF.

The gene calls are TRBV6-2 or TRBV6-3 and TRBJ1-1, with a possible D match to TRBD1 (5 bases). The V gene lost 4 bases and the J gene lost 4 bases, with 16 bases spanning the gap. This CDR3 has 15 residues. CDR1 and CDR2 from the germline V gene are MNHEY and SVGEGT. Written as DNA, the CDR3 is TGTGCCAGCAGTTCCTCGGGGGTTTGGTTCACTGAAGCTTTCTTT. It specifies CASSSSGVWFTEAFF.

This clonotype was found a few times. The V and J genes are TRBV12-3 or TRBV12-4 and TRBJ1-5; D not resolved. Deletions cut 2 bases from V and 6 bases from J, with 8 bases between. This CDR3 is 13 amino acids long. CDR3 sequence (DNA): TGTGCCAGCAGTTTATATAGTATTCAGCCCCAGCATTTT. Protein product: CASSLYSIQPQHF.

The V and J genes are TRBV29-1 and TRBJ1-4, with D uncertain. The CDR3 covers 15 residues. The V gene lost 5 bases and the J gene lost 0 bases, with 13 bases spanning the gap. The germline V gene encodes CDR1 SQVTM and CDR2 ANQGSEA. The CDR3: CSVIPYTTTNEKLFF. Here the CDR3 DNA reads TGCAGCGTTATCCCCTATACAACAACTAATGAAAAACTGTTTTTT.

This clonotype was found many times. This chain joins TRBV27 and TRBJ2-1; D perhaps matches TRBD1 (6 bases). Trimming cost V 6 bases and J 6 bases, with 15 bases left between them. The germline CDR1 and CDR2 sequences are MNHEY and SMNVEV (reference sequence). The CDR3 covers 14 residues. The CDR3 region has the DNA TGTGCCAGCAGCTGGGGACAATTTTTCAATGAGCAGTTCTTC. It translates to CASSWGQFFNEQFF.

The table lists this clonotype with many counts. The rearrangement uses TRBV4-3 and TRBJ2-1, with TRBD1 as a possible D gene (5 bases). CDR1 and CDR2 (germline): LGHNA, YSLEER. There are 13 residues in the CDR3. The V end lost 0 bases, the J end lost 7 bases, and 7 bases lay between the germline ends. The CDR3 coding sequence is TGCGCCAGCAGCCAAGAAAGGGGAAATGAGCAGTTCTTC. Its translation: CASSQERGNEQFF.

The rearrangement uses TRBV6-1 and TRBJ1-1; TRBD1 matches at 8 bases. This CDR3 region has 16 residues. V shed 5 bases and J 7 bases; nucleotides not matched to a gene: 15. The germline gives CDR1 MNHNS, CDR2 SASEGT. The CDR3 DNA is TGTGCCAGCAGTTATGGGAAGGACAGGGCCAGATTTGAAGCTTTCTTT. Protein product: CASSYGKDRARFEAFF.

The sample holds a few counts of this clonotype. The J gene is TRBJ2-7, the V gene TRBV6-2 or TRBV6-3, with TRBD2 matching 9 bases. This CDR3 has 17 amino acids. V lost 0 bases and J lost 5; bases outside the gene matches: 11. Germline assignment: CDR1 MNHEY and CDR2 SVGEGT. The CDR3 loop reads CASSYSSGGLAFHEQYF. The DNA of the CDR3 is TGTGCCAGCAGTTACTCCTCCGGGGGACTAGCTTTCCACGAGCAGTACTTC.

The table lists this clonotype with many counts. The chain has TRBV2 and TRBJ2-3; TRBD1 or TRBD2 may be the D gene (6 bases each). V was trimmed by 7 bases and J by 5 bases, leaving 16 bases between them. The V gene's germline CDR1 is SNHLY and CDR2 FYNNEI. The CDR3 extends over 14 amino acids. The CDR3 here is CASNLGGRRDTQYF. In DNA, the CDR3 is TGTGCCAGCAATTTGGGGGGCCGTCGAGATACGCAGTATTTT.

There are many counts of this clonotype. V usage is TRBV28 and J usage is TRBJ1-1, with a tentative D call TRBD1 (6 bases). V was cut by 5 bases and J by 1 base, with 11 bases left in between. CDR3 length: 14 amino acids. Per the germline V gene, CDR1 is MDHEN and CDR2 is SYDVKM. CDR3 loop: CASSPRGQNTEAFF. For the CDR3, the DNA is TGTGCCAGCAGTCCCAGGGGCCAGAACACTGAAGCTTTCTTT. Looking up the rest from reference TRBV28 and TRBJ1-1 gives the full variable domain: DVKVTQSSRYLVKRTGEKVFLECVQDMDHENMFWYRQDPGLGLRLIYFSYDVKMKEKGDIPEGYSVSREKKERFSLILESASTNQTSMYLCASSPRGQNTEAFFGQGTRLTVV.

CDR3 sequence reads: CASSLFRTVTTGELFF. The CDR3 DNA follows: TGTGCCAGCAGTTTATTCCGGACAGTTACCACCGGGGAGCTGTTTTTT. V usage is TRBV28 and J usage is TRBJ2-2, with D possibly TRBD1 on 6 matching bases. The CDR3 covers 16 residues. V was cut by 1 base and J by 4 bases, with 13 bases left in between. Germline V lookup: CDR1 MDHEN, CDR2 SYDVKM.

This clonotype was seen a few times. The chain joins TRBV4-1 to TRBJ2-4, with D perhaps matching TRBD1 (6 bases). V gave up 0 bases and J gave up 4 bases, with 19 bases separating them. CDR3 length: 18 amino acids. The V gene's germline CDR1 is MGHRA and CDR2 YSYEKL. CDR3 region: CASSQDPIRTAVKNIQYF. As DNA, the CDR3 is TGCGCCAGCAGCCAAGATCCCATTAGGACAGCCGTAAAAAACATTCAGTACTTC.

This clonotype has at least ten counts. The CDR3: CASSSSLRAGNTIYF. As DNA, the CDR3 is TGCGCCAGCAGCTCTTCTCTCAGGGCTGGAAACACCATATATTTT. The chain couples TRBV5-1 to TRBJ1-3, with D perhaps TRBD1 (5 bases). V gave up 3 bases and J gave up 2 bases, with 12 bases separating them. Germline assignment: CDR1 SGHRS and CDR2 YFSETQ. CDR3 length: 15 amino acids.

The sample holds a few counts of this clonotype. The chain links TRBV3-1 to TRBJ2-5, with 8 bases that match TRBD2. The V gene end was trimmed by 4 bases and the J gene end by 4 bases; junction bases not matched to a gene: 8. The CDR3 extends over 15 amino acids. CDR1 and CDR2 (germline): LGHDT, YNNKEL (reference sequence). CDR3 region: CASSPSGTRRETQYF. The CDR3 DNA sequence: TGTGCCAGCAGCCCTTCGGGGACTAGAAGAGAGACCCAGTACTTC.